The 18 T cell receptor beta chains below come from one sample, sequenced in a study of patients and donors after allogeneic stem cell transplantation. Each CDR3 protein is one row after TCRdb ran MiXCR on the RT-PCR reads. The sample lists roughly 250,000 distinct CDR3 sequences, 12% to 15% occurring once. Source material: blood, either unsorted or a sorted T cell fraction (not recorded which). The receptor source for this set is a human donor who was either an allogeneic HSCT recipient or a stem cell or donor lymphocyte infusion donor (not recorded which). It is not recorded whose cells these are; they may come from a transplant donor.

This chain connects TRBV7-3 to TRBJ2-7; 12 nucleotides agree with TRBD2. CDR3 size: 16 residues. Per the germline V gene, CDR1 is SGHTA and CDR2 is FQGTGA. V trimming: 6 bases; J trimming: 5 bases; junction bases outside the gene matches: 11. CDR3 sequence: CASSRTTSGSRHEQYF. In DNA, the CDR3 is TGTGCCAGCAGTCGAACGACTAGCGGGAGTCGCCACGAGCAGTACTTC.

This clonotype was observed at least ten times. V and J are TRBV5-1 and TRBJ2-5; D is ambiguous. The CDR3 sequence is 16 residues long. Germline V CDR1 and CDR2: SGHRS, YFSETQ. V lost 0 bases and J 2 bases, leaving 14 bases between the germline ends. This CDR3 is CASSLGTVNRQETQYF. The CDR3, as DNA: TGCGCCAGCAGCTTGGGGACGGTTAATAGACAAGAGACCCAGTACTTC.

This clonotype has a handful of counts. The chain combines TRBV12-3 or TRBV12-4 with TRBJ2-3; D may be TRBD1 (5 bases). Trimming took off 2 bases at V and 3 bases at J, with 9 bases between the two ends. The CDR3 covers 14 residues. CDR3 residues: CASSLQTVTDTQYF. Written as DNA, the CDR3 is TGTGCCAGCAGTTTACAGACAGTAACAGATACGCAGTATTTT.

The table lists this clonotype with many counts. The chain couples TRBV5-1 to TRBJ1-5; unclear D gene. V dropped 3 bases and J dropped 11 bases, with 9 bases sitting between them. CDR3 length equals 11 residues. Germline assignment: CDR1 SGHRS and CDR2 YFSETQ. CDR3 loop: CASSSSPAQHF. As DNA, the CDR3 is TGCGCCAGCAGCTCATCACCGGCCCAGCATTTT.

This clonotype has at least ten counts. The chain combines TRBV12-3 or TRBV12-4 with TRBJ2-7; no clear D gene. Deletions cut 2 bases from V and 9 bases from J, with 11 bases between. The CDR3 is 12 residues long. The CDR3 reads CASSLTEKVQYF. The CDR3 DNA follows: TGTGCCAGCAGTTTAACAGAGAAGGTGCAGTACTTC.

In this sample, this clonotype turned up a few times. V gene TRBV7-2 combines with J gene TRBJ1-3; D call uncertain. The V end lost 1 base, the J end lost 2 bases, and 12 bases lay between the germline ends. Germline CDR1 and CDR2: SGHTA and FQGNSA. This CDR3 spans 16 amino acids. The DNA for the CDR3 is TGTGCCAGCAGCTTAGGCCAACCGGGTACTGGAAACACCATATATTTT. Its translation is CASSLGQPGTGNTIYF.

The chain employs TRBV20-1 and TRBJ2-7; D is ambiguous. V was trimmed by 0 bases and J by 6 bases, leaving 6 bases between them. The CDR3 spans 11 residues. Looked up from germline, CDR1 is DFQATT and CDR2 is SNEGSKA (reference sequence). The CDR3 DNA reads TGCAGTGCTAGAGATCGACGCGAGCAGTACTTC. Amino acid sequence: CSARDRREQYF.

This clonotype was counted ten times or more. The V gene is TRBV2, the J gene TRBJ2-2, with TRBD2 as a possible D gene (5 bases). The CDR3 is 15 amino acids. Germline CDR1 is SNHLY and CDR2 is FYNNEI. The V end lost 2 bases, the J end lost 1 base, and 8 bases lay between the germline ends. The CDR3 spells CASSEQRLNTGELFF. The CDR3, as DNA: TGTGCCAGCAGTGAACAGCGGCTGAACACCGGGGAGCTGTTTTTT. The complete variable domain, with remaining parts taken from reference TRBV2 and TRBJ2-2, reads EPEVTQTPSHQVTQMGQEVILRCVPISNHLYFYWYRQILGQKVEFLVSFYNNEISEKSEIFDDQFSVERPDGSNFTLKIRSTKLEDSAMYFCASSEQRLNTGELFFGEGSRLTVL.

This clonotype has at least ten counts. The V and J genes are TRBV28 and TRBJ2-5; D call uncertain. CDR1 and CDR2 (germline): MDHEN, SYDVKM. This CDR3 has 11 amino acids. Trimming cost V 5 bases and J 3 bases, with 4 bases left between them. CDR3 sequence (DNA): TGTGCCAGCAGTGAGGAAGAGACCCAGTACTTC. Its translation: CASSEEETQYF.

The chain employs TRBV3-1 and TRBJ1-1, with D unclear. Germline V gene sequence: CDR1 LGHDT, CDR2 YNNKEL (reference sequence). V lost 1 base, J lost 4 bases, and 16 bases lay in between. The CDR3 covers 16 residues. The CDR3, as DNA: TGTGCCAGCAGCCAAGCATTGTCCGTAGGGAGCACTGAAGCTTTCTTT. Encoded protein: CASSQALSVGSTEAFF.

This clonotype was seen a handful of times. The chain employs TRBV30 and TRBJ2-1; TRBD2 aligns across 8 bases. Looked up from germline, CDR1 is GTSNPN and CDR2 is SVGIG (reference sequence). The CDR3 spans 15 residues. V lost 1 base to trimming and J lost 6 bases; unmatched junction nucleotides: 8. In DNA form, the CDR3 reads TGTGCCTGGAGTGGAACCATAGCGGGGCTCAATGAGCAGTTCTTC. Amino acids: CAWSGTIAGLNEQFF.

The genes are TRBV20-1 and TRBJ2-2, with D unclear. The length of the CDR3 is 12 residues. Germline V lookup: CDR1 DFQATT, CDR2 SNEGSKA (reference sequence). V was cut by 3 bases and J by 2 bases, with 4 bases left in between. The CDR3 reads CSASENTGELFF. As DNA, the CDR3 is TGCAGTGCTAGCGAAAACACCGGGGAGCTGTTTTTT.

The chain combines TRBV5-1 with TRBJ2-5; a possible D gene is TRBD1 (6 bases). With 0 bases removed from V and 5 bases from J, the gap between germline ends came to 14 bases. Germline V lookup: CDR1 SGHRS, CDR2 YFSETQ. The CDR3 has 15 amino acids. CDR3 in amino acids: CASSLGSQGMETQYF. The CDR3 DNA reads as TGCGCCAGCAGCTTGGGTTCGCAGGGGATGGAGACCCAGTACTTC.

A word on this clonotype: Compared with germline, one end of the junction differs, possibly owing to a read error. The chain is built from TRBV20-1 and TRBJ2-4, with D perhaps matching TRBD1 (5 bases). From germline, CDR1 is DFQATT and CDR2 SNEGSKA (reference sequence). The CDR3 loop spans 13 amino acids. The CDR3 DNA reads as TGCAGTGGTAGACAGATAGCCAAAAACATTCAGTACTTC. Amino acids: CSGRQIAKNIQYF.

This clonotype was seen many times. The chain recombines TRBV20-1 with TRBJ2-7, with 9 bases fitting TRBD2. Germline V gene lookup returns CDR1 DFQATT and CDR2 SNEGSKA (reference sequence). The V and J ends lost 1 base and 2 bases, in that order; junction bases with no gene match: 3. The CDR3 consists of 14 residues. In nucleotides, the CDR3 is TGCAGTGCTAGAGTGGTAGCGGGGGCCTACGAGCAGTACTTC. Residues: CSARVVAGAYEQYF.

For the CDR3, the DNA is TGTGCCAGCAGCCTCAGGGCACGAAATGAAAAACTGTTTTTT. This sequence encodes CASSLRARNEKLFF. The rearrangement uses TRBV7-2 and TRBJ1-4; perhaps TRBD1 as D (5 bases). Germline V lookup: CDR1 SGHTA, CDR2 FQGNSA. This CDR3 comprises 14 residues. V was cut by 5 bases and J by 5 bases, with 12 bases left in between.

CDR3 sequence (DNA): TGTGCCAGCAGCTTGGGTCGAGCGGGGGACATCAAAGGAGATACGCAGTATTTT. It codes for CASSLGRAGDIKGDTQYF. The rearrangement links TRBV5-4 to TRBJ2-3; 8 bases are shared with TRBD2. CDR1 and CDR2 from the germline V gene are SGHNT and YYREEE (reference sequence). The CDR3 is 18 amino acids. The J segment lost 5 bases and the V segment lost 0 bases, leaving 14 bases of the junction unmatched.

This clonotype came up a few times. The CDR3 protein is CASAGAAQGELFF. For the CDR3, the DNA is TGCGCCAGCGCCGGGGCAGCTCAGGGGGAGCTGTTTTTT. The V gene is TRBV5-1, the J gene TRBJ2-2; D possibly matches TRBD1 or TRBD2 (5 bases each). CDR1 is SGHRS, CDR2 YFSETQ, per germline. V was pared by 7 bases and J by 8 bases, with 15 bases between. CDR3 size: 13 residues. Complete variable domain (other parts from reference TRBV5-1 and TRBJ2-2): KAGVTQTPRYLIKTRGQQVTLSCSPISGHRSVSWYQQTPGQGLQFLFEYFSETQRNKGNFPGRFSGRQFSNSRSEMNVSTLELGDSALYLCASAGAAQGELFFGEGSRLTVL.